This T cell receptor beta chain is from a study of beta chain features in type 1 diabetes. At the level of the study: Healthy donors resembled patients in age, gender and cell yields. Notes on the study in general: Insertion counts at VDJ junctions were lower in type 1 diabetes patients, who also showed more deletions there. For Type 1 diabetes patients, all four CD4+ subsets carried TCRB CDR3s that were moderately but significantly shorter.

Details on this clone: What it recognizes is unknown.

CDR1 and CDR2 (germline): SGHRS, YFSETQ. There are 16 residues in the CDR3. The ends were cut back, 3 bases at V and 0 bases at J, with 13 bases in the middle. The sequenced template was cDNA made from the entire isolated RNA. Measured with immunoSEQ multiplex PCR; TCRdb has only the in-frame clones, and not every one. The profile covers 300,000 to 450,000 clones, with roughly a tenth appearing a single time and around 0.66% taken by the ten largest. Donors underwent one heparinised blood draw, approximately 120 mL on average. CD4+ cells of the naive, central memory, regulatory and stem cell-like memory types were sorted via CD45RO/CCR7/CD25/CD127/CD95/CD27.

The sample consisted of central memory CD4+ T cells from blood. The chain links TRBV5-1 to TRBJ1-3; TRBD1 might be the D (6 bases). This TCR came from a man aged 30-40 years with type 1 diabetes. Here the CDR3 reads CASSWGDTSSGNTIYF. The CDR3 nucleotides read TGCGCCAGCAGCTGGGGGGACACCTCCTCTGGAAACACCATATATTTT.